These 6 T cell receptor beta chains originate from one sample sequenced in a study of cytomegalovirus exposure and HLA in healthy donors. PCR primers comprised 60 Vbeta and 13 Jbeta primers. Produced via immunoSEQ multiplex PCR; TCRdb's table is partial and in-frame only. The listing records 55,000 to 75,000 clones. The sequenced material came from PBMCs. These receptors were collected from a male donor in good health and CMV-seronegative.

The J gene is TRBJ2-1, the V gene TRBV28; D is unclear. CDR1 MDHEN and CDR2 SYDVKM come from the germline V gene. The length of the CDR3 is 12 residues. Trimming removed 5 bases at V and 8 bases at J, with 10 bases between. CDR3: CASSGVAYEQFF. The CDR3 DNA reads as TGTGCCAGCAGTGGAGTCGCTTATGAGCAGTTCTTC.

As DNA, the CDR3 is TGTGCCAGCAGCGTAGATTGGGAGGCCTACGAGCAGTACTTC. Its translation: CASSVDWEAYEQYF. The genes are TRBV9 and TRBJ2-7, with TRBD2 as a possible D gene (6 bases). The CDR3 is 14 residues long. The V end was cut by 0 bases, the J end by 2 bases, with 9 bases between. CDR1 SGDLS and CDR2 YYNGEE come from the germline V gene.

Concerning this clone itself: An end of the junction differs from the germline gene, which may be a read error. This chain uses TRBV7-7 with TRBJ2-1; D remains ambiguous. The V gene's germline CDR1 is SSHAT and CDR2 FNYEAQ (reference sequence). The CDR3 loop spans 12 amino acids. This CDR3 reads CASSPTGDEQFF. The CDR3, as DNA: TGTGCTAGCAGCCCAACGGGTGATGAGCAGTTCTTC.

The genes are TRBV5-5 and TRBJ1-5; possibly TRBD1 for D (5 bases). Trimming took 6 bases from V and 3 from J, leaving 19 bases between them. This CDR3 region has 16 residues. Per germline, CDR1 SGHKS and CDR2 YYEKEE (reference sequence). CDR3 sequence: CASTLGPGGLNQPQHF. DNA of the CDR3: TGTGCCAGCACCCTAGGACCCGGGGGTCTCAATCAGCCCCAGCATTTT.

Notes on this clone: Sequence at one end of the junction differs from germline and may be a read error. Other DNA sequences from this sample encode an identical CDR3 as well. The chain links TRBV28 to TRBJ1-6; tentatively, D is TRBD1 (6 bases). This CDR3 contains 16 residues. Germline CDR1 MDHEN, CDR2 SYDVKM. DNA for the CDR3: TGTGCCAGCAGGGACAGCCGAAGCTCCTATAATTCACCCCTACACTTT. Its protein product is CASRDSRSSYNSPLHF.

This sequence joins TRBV28 and TRBJ2-7; tentative D call: TRBD1 (6 bases). Germline V CDR1 and CDR2: MDHEN, SYDVKM. V was pared by 5 bases and J by 12 bases, with 26 bases between. This CDR3 is built from 15 residues. CDR3 residues: CASSLNPGAQLSPYF. As DNA, the CDR3 is TGTGCCAGCAGTCTAAATCCAGGGGCGCAATTAAGTCCGTACTTC.